The 21 T cell receptor beta chains in this list originate from one sample, sequenced in a study of blood T cell repertoires in COVID-19 (dated by TCRdb to 2018 to 2020). Library preparation was by the immunoSEQ multiplex PCR assay. TCRdb re-hosts the immuneACCESS table, in-frame sequences only. Its copies lack some clones; in the studies checked, an unresolved V gene accounts for under half of them, and the cause for the rest is not known. Recorded for this sample are approximately 100,000 clones; around 87% of them occurred a single time. The ten largest clonotypes hold roughly 10% of the sample. Specimen: peripheral blood. The receptors here all came from a young woman with acute or convalescent COVID-19.

The chain couples TRBV9 to TRBJ1-2; 7 nucleotides agree with TRBD1. The CDR3 has 15 amino acids. Germline CDR1 reads SGDLS; CDR2 reads YYNGEE. With 3 bases clipped from V and 2 bases from J, the junction kept 7 bases outside the gene matches. The CDR3 protein is CASSAHGTANYGYTF. CDR3 bases: TGTGCCAGCAGCGCCCACGGGACAGCCAACTATGGCTACACCTTC.

This sequence joins TRBV19 and TRBJ1-5; D is perhaps TRBD1 (6 bases). The V gene's germline CDR1 is LNHDA and CDR2 SQIVND (reference sequence). CDR3 length: 14 residues. V was shortened by 7 bases and J by 4 bases, with 14 bases between the two germline ends. Written as DNA, the CDR3 is TGTGCCAGTACCCTCCGGGGGGCTAATCAGCCCCAGCATTTT. Translating gives CASTLRGANQPQHF. The entire variable domain, with the rest obtained from reference TRBV19 and TRBJ1-5, is as follows: DGGITQSPKYLFRKEGQNVTLSCEQNLNHDAMYWYRQDPGQGLRLIYYSQIVNDFQKGDIAEGYSVSREKKESFPLTVTSAQKNPTAFYLCASTLRGANQPQHFGDGTRLSIL.

This clone was recorded only once. The chain recombines TRBV7-8 with TRBJ2-7; possibly TRBD1 for D (5 bases). There are 15 residues in the CDR3. CDR1 SGHVS and CDR2 FQNEAQ come from the germline V gene. The V and J ends lost 2 bases and 2 bases respectively, with 13 bases between them. In DNA, the CDR3 is TGTGCCAGCAGCTTAAACCCAGGGTACCCCTACGAGCAGTACTTC. Its protein product is CASSLNPGYPYEQYF.

The J gene is TRBJ2-1, the V gene TRBV10-2; 8 bases align to TRBD2. The CDR3 extends over 14 amino acids. CDR1 and CDR2 (germline): WSHSY, SAAADI. V trimming: 3 bases; J trimming: 7 bases; junction bases outside the gene matches: 5. The CDR3 nucleotides are TGCGCCAGCAGTGATAGCGGGGCTTGGAATGAGCAGTTCTTC. Translating it yields CASSDSGAWNEQFF.

With respect to this clone: Lacking the conserved final phenylalanine or tryptophan, this CDR3 likely reflects a read error. This chain uses TRBV30 with TRBJ1-2, with D unresolved. The CDR3 has 13 amino acids. V was trimmed by 0 bases and J by 7 bases, leaving 12 bases between them. Germline assignment: CDR1 GTSNPN and CDR2 SVGIG (reference sequence). The CDR3, as DNA: TGTGCCTGGAGTGTAGGCGGGGAATCTGGCTACACCCTC. Protein sequence: CAWSVGGESGYTL.

This sequence joins TRBV6-5 and TRBJ2-7, with 8 bases that match TRBD1. This CDR3 spans 12 amino acids. J lost 7 bases, V lost 8 bases, and 7 bases had no gene match. Germline loops: CDR1 MNHEY, CDR2 SVGAGI. CDR3 loop: CASQDRGWEQYF. CDR3 nucleotide sequence: TGTGCCAGCCAAGACAGGGGTTGGGAGCAGTACTTC.

The genes are TRBV5-1 and TRBJ1-3; perhaps TRBD1 as D (5 bases). V gave up 0 bases and J gave up 4 bases, with 8 bases separating them. CDR1 and CDR2 from the germline V gene are SGHRS and YFSETQ. The CDR3 is 14 residues long. The CDR3: CASSLAGGGNTIYF. CDR3 DNA sequence: TGCGCCAGCAGCTTGGCCGGGGGAGGAAACACCATATATTTT. The whole variable domain, filled in from reference TRBV5-1 and TRBJ1-3, reads KAGVTQTPRYLIKTRGQQVTLSCSPISGHRSVSWYQQTPGQGLQFLFEYFSETQRNKGNFPGRFSGRQFSNSRSEMNVSTLELGDSALYLCASSLAGGGNTIYFGEGSWLTVV.

The chain combines TRBV3-1 (or the pseudogene TRBV3-2) with TRBJ1-2; 8 bases map to TRBD1. The CDR3 has 14 residues. The germline CDR1 and CDR2 sequences are LGHDT and YNNKEL (reference sequence). Trimming cost V 4 bases and J 2 bases; bases outside gene matches: 3. CDR3 in DNA: TGTGCCAGCAGCCTTGGACAGGGAAACTATGGCTACACCTTC. Residues: CASSLGQGNYGYTF.

This chain joins TRBV20-1 and TRBJ2-3, with a tentative D call TRBD2 (5 bases). This CDR3 has 9 amino acids. CDR1 DFQATT and CDR2 SNEGSKA come from the germline V gene (reference sequence). DNA of the CDR3: TGCCGACCCGGGAATACGCAGTATTTT. It encodes CRPGNTQYF.

This clone was picked up one time. The chain carries TRBV28 and TRBJ1-4; 7 bases fit TRBD1. The V gene's germline CDR1 is MDHEN and CDR2 SYDVKM. The V and J ends lost 4 bases and 8 bases, in that order; junction bases with no gene match: 1. This CDR3 is built from 12 residues. The CDR3: CASSSTGEKLFF. CDR3 in DNA: TGTGCCAGCAGTTCGACAGGGGAAAAACTGTTTTTT.

V usage is TRBV19 and J usage is TRBJ2-6; 9 bases are a match to TRBD1. The CDR3 has 18 residues. V was pared by 8 bases and J by 0 bases, with 11 bases of the junction left unmatched. Per the germline V gene, CDR1 is LNHDA and CDR2 is SQIVND (reference sequence). The CDR3 DNA is TGTGCCAGTTTACCCAGGACAGGGGCGAGCTCTGGGGCCAACGTCCTGACTTTC. This translates into CASLPRTGASSGANVLTF. The variable domain in full, with the rest retrieved from reference TRBV19 and TRBJ2-6, is DGGITQSPKYLFRKEGQNVTLSCEQNLNHDAMYWYRQDPGQGLRLIYYSQIVNDFQKGDIAEGYSVSREKKESFPLTVTSAQKNPTAFYLCASLPRTGASSGANVLTFGAGSRLTVL.

This rearrangement joins TRBV6-5 to TRBJ2-2, with TRBD2 as a possible D gene (5 bases). The germline V gene has CDR1 MNHEY and CDR2 SVGAGI. Trimming cost V 6 bases and J 6 bases, with 11 bases left between them. The CDR3 spans 13 residues. The CDR3 sequence is CASRGFGAGELFF. As DNA, the CDR3 is TGTGCCAGCAGGGGGTTCGGGGCCGGGGAGCTGTTTTTT.

The V call is TRBV28, the J call TRBJ1-1, with TRBD1 identical over 8 bases. Unmatched junction bases numbered 32, after V lost 6 bases and J lost 11 bases. The CDR3 contains 20 residues. Germline V gene data show CDR1 as MDHEN and CDR2 as SYDVKM. The CDR3 region is CASRVSSWGQVNTERHGAFF. The CDR3 DNA reads TGTGCCAGCAGAGTTTCATCTTGGGGACAGGTGAACACTGAACGCCACGGGGCTTTCTTT.

In regard to this clone: One junction end does not reproduce the germline sequence, and a read error may be involved. The genes are TRBV5-1 and TRBJ2-1, with 12 positions matching TRBD2. Germline values: CDR1 SGHRS, CDR2 YFSETQ. CDR3 length: 17 residues. CDR3: CASTLLAGGPVVNEQFF. Here the CDR3 DNA reads TGCGCCAGCACCTTGCTAGCGGGGGGGCCAGTAGTGAATGAGCAGTTCTTC.

This sequence joins TRBV28 and TRBJ2-7; D uncertain. Germline V gene lookup returns CDR1 MDHEN and CDR2 SYDVKM. V lost 8 bases and J 5 bases, leaving 25 bases between the germline ends. This CDR3 contains 16 residues. CDR3: CASSTITVLSSNEQYF. CDR3 DNA sequence: TGTGCCAGCTCAACCATAACGGTCCTTTCATCCAACGAGCAGTACTTC. The full variable domain, completed using reference TRBV28 and TRBJ2-7, is DVKVTQSSRYLVKRTGEKVFLECVQDMDHENMFWYRQDPGLGLRLIYFSYDVKMKEKGDIPEGYSVSREKKERFSLILESASTNQTSMYLCASSTITVLSSNEQYFGPGTRLTVT.

V and J are TRBV28 and TRBJ1-4; 9 bases fit TRBD1. The CDR3 is 15 amino acids. V lost 7 bases, J lost 3 bases, and 6 bases stayed unmatched. Per germline, CDR1 MDHEN and CDR2 SYDVKM. In nucleotides, the CDR3 is TGTGCCAGCACCGACAGGGGGGAAGCTAATGAAAAACTGTTTTTT. This encodes CASTDRGEANEKLFF.

This chain links TRBV2 with TRBJ2-3; D is ambiguous. In germline, CDR1 is SNHLY, CDR2 FYNNEI. CDR3 size: 16 residues. V shed 7 bases and J shed 2 bases, with 19 bases lying between them. Written as DNA, the CDR3 is TGTGCCAGCACCCCATTGGTCGGAGCCTTCACAGATACGCAGTATTTT. Protein sequence: CASTPLVGAFTDTQYF.

This clone was seen only once. The chain recombines TRBV2 with TRBJ2-7; 10 nucleotides line up with TRBD1. Germline V gene lookup returns CDR1 SNHLY and CDR2 FYNNEI. This CDR3 is built from 14 residues. V gave up 6 bases and J gave up 6 bases; unmatched junction bases: 8. The CDR3 sequence is CASSPGTGDREQYF. The CDR3 DNA is TGTGCCAGCAGCCCCGGGACAGGGGACCGCGAGCAGTACTTC.

The chain couples TRBV28 to TRBJ2-5; D not resolved. Germline CDR1 is MDHEN and CDR2 is SYDVKM. The CDR3 contains 12 residues. V was cut by 2 bases and J by 7 bases, with 8 bases left in between. CDR3 coding DNA: TGTGCCAGCAGTTTACCAGGTGGGACCCAGTACTTC. This sequence encodes CASSLPGGTQYF.

The chain combines TRBV28 with TRBJ2-1, with TRBD2 matching over 9 bases. The CDR3 is 14 residues long. Germline lookup yields CDR1 MDHEN and CDR2 SYDVKM. V lost 9 bases, J lost 3 bases, and 6 bases stayed unmatched. The CDR3 region is CASGGGDYYNEQFF. CDR3 sequence (DNA): TGTGCCAGTGGCGGGGGGGATTACTACAATGAGCAGTTCTTC.

This clone came up a few times. V and J are TRBV19 and TRBJ2-2; 10 bases line up with TRBD2. V shed 4 bases and J 6 bases; nucleotides not matched to a gene: 5. CDR3 length: 15 amino acids. Germline V gene data show CDR1 as LNHDA and CDR2 as SQIVND (reference sequence). Here the CDR3 reads CASSSGTSVAGELFF. The CDR3 bases are TGTGCCAGTAGTAGCGGGACTAGCGTCGCCGGGGAGCTGTTTTTT. The full variable domain, in which reference TRBV19 and TRBJ2-2 provide the parts outside the CDR3, is DGGITQSPKYLFRKEGQNVTLSCEQNLNHDAMYWYRQDPGQGLRLIYYSQIVNDFQKGDIAEGYSVSREKKESFPLTVTSAQKNPTAFYLCASSSGTSVAGELFFGEGSRLTVL.